A selection of T cell receptor beta chains follows, all from one sample in a study of cytomegalovirus exposure and HLA in healthy donors. Using immunoSEQ multiplex PCR, the repertoire was profiled, and TCRdb retains in-frame clones only, with some absent. This table has 160,000 or so clones, over 70% appearing once. Specimen: PBMCs. Every receptor here comes from a woman younger than 45 in good health and CMV-seronegative. CDR3s include the opening cysteine and the closing phenylalanine or tryptophan. D genes are given only for firm matches. Size is omitted from some rows. Given values are once, few, many or a class for expanded clones.

clone_size | j_call | v_call | d_call | cdr3_nt | cdr3_aa
. | TRBJ1-5 | TRBV11-3 | TRBD1 | TGTGCCAGCAGCCCATCGGGACAGGTTAGCAATCAGCCCCAGCATTTT | CASSPSGQVSNQPQHF
. | TRBJ1-2 | TRBV7-2 | TRBD1 | TGTGCCAGCAGCCTTCGACAGGGTGAGCGCGGCTACACCTTC | CASSLRQGERGYTF
. | TRBJ2-7 | TRBV7-9 | . | TGTGCCAGCAGCCCCGCCCCACAGGGCTCCTACGAGCAGTACTTC | CASSPAPQGSYEQYF
. | TRBJ1-4 | TRBV4-1 | . | TGCGCCAGCAGCCAACTGGGGGGAATCAGGGAGGAAAAACTGTTTTTT | CASSQLGGIREEKLFF
. | TRBJ2-7 | TRBV7-9 | . | TGTGCCAGCAGCTTAGCGGGGGGGCCCGAGCAGTACTTC | CASSLAGGPEQYF
. | TRBJ2-2 | TRBV18 | . | TGTGCCAGCTCACCCGAACTTACCGGGGAGCTGTTTTTT | CASSPELTGELFF
few | TRBJ1-5 | TRBV18 | TRBD1 | TGTGCCAGCTCACCAGACAGGGTTAGCAATCAGCCCCAGCATTTT | CASSPDRVSNQPQHF
. | TRBJ1-1 | TRBV2 | . | TGTGCCAGCAGCACAGGGAACCAAATGAACACTGAAGCTTTCTTT | CASSTGNQMNTEAFF
. | TRBJ2-3 | TRBV13 | . | TGTGCCAGCAGCTTAGATGGGGCGCTCCGGGATACGCAGTATTTT | CASSLDGALRDTQYF
. | TRBJ2-1 | TRBV5-6 | TRBD2 | TGTGCCAGCAGCCCGGGACTAGCGGGTGTACTATCCTACAATGAGCAGTTCTTC | CASSPGLAGVLSYNEQFF
. | TRBJ1-4 | TRBV10-3 | . | TGTGCCACCGAGGACCCGGCGGGTGAAAAACTGTTTTTT | CATEDPAGEKLFF
. | TRBJ1-4 | TRBV6-6 | TRBD1 | TGTGCCAGCAGATCACCGGGACAGGAGGAAAAACTGTTTTTT | CASRSPGQEEKLFF
. | TRBJ2-3 | TRBV5-1 | TRBD2 | TGCGCCAGCAGCGGAGCAGCGGGGTCCCCAGATACGCAGTATTTT | CASSGAAGSPDTQYF
. | TRBJ1-6 | TRBV25-1 | . | TGTGCCAGCACCCCTCAGAACTCCTATAATTCACCCCTCCACTTT | CASTPQNSYNSPLHF
. | TRBJ2-4 | TRBV7-3 | . | TGTGCCAGCAGCTTAGGTCCAGGATCTACGGGGGCCAAAAACATTCAGTACTTC | CASSLGPGSTGAKNIQYF
once | TRBJ1-5 | TRBV6-1 | . | TGTGCCAGCAGTGAAGCGCTGGCACACAACAATCAGCCCCAGCATTTT | CASSEALAHNNQPQHF
. | TRBJ1-2 | TRBV18 | . | TGTGCCAGCTCACGGTCGACAGCTGATTCTAACTATGGCTACACCTTC | CASSRSTADSNYGYTF
. | TRBJ1-1 | TRBV19 | . | TGTGCCAGTAGTATGAAAGGCCGGGAGGGCACTGAAGCTTTCTTT | CASSMKGREGTEAFF
. | TRBJ2-3 | TRBV4-1 | . | TGCGCCAGCAGCCAAGAAGGGGGCCGGGGGCCGGGAGATACGCAGTATTTT | CASSQEGGRGPGDTQYF